This TCR beta chain was found in a study of blood T cell repertoires in COVID-19. At the level of the study: Donors in the United States, Italy and Spain gave samples during acute or convalescent COVID-19. T cells, B-cell-depleted T cells, or PBMCs supplied cDNA or gDNA.

The CDR3 is 15 amino acids. Per germline, CDR1 MDHEN and CDR2 SYDVKM. J gave up 6 bases and V 3 bases, and 6 bases lay outside the gene matches. In the authors' workflow: It was from reference gene primer amplification that nucleated cell counts were estimated. The method was immunoSEQ multiplex PCR; TCRdb's version includes in-frame clones alone and lacks a portion of them. For V, J and clone size, that table is used; D and trimming come from the DNA. This table holds 200,000 to 300,000 clones, 86% found once. Turning to this clone: The same CDR3 can be traced to other DNA sequences in this sample.

Sequencing was performed on peripheral blood. This clonotype was sampled from an elderly man with acute or convalescent COVID-19. The chain recombines TRBV28 with TRBJ1-5; TRBD1 matches 9 bases. CDR3 protein: CASSFGTGGSQPQHF. DNA of the CDR3: TGTGCCAGCAGTTTCGGAACAGGGGGCAGTCAGCCCCAGCATTTT.